This entry features one TCR beta chain sequence. Its antigen remains unknown. V was clipped by 2 bases and J by 10 bases, with 9 bases between them. The CDR3 contains 12 residues. Per germline, CDR1 SGHTA and CDR2 FQGTGA. The data belong to a study of identical twins. Study-level points and caveats: Out-of-frame alpha sequences shared by twins showed excess low generation probability. Insertion counts were lower in abundant cord blood beta clonotypes, a trend that memory repertoires did not show.

It was template switching that added a universal primer site, and there were unique molecular identifiers on the cDNA. A single record per CDR3 protein comes from TCRdb applying MiXCR to the 5' RACE reads. The top ten hold 0.48% of the sample, which has hundreds of thousands of distinct CDR3 sequences, about a fifth seen once. These data were also filed under a second study, of yellow fever vaccine responses in identical twins. That report adds: Among the twins, the vaccine T cell response reportedly seemed partly convergent and partly personalized.

The chain carries TRBV7-3 and TRBJ2-1; a possible D gene is TRBD2 (6 bases). The sequence derives from a woman between 18 and 29 years old in good health. The sample comprised CD4+ T cells sorted from blood. The CDR3: CASSLGTREQFF. CDR3 sequence (DNA): TGTGCCAGCAGCTTAGGGACTCGGGAGCAGTTCTTC.